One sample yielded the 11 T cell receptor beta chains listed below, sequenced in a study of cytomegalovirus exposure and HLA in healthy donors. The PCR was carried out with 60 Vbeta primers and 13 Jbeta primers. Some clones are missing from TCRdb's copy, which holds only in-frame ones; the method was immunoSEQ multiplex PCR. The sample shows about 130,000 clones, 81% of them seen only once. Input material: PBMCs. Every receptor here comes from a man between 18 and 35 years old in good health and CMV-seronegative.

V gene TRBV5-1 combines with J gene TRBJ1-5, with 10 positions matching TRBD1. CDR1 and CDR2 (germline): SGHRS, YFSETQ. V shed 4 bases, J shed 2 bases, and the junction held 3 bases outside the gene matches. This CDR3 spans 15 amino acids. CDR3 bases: TGCGCCAGCAGCGGCGGGACAGGGGGCAATCAGCCCCAGCATTTT. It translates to CASSGGTGGNQPQHF.

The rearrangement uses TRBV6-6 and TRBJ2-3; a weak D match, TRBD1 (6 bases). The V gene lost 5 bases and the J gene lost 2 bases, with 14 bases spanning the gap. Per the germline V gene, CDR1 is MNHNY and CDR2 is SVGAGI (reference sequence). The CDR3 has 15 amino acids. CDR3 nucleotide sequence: TGTGCCAGCAGTGTACGAGGGGGTAACACAGATACGCAGTATTTT. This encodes CASSVRGGNTDTQYF.

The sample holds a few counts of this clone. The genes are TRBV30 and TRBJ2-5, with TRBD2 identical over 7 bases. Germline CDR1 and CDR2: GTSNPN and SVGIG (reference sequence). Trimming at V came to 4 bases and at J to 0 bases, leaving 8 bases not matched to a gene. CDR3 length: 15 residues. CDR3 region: CAWIVRRGDQETQYF. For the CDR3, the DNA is TGTGCCTGGATCGTGAGACGGGGGGACCAAGAGACCCAGTACTTC. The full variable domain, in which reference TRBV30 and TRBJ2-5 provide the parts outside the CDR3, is SQTIHQWPATLVQPVGSPLSLECTVEGTSNPNLYWYRQAAGRGLQLLFYSVGIGQISSEVPQNLSASRPQDRQFILSSKKLLLSDSGFYLCAWIVRRGDQETQYFGPGTRLLVL.

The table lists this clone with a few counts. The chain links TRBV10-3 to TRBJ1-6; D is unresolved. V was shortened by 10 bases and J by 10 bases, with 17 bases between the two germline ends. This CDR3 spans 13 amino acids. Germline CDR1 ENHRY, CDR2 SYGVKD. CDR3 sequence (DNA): TGTGCCACCTGGGGAGGTTTTGACTCACCCCTCCACTTT. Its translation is CATWGGFDSPLHF.

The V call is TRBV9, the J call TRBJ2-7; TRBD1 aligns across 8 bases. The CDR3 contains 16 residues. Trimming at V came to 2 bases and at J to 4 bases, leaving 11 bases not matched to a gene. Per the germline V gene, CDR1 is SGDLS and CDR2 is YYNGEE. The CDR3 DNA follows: TGTGCCAGCAGCGTCGGGGCCGGGACAGGATGGTACGAGCAGTACTTC. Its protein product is CASSVGAGTGWYEQYF.

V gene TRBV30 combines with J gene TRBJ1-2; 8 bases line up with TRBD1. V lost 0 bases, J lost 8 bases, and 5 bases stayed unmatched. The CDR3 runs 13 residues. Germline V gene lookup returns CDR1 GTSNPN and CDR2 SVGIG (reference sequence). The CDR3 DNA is TGTGCCTGGAGTGTGACGACAGGGGTGGGCTACACCTTC. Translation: CAWSVTTGVGYTF.

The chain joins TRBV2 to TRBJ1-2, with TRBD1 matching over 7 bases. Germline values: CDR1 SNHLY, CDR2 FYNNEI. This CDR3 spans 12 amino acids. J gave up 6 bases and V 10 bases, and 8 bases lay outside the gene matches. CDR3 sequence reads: CAIDDRVHGYTF. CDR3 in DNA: TGTGCCATCGATGACAGGGTACATGGCTACACCTTC.

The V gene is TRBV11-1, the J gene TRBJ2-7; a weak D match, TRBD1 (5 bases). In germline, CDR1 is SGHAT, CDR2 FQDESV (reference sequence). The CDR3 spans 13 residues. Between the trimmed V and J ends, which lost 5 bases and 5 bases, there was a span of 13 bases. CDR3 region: CASSPWGGHEQYF. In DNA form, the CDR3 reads TGTGCCAGCAGCCCCTGGGGCGGCCACGAGCAGTACTTC.

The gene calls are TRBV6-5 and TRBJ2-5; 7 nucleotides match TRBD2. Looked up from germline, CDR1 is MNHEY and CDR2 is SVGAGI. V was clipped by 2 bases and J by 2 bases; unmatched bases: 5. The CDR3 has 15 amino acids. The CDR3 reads CASSYGAGEQETQYF. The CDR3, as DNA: TGTGCCAGCAGTTACGGGGCGGGGGAGCAAGAGACCCAGTACTTC.

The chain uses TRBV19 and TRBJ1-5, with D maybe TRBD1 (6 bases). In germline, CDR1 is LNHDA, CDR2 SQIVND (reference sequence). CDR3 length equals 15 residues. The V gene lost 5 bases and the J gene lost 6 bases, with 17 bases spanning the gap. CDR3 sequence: CASSRTQGWGQPQHF. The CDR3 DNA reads TGTGCCAGTAGTCGCACACAGGGATGGGGTCAGCCCCAGCATTTT.

The CDR3 protein is CASSRLATPLFNEQFF. The CDR3 bases are TGTGCCAGCAGCAGACTAGCCACCCCGCTATTCAATGAGCAGTTCTTC. This rearrangement joins TRBV7-2 to TRBJ2-1; 7 bases line up with TRBD2. The V and J ends lost 5 bases and 6 bases, in that order; junction bases with no gene match: 13. Germline V gene lookup returns CDR1 SGHTA and CDR2 FQGNSA. This CDR3 has 16 amino acids.